These 13 T cell receptor beta chains came from one sample sequenced in a study of control samples from healthy donors and cancer patients. Using immunoSEQ multiplex PCR, the repertoire was profiled, and TCRdb retains in-frame clones only, with some absent. The data show 75,000 or so clones, around nine tenths seen once. Material: PBMCs. All receptors come from a man in his sixties with colorectal cancer.

The V call is TRBV9, the J call TRBJ2-7; D perhaps matches TRBD2 (6 bases). The germline V gene encodes CDR1 SGDLS and CDR2 YYNGEE. This CDR3 contains 14 residues. The V end lost 4 bases, the J end lost 2 bases, and 13 bases lay between the germline ends. CDR3 bases: TGTGCCAGCAGCTTCCGGGACTCCCCCTACGAGCAGTACTTC. It yields the protein CASSFRDSPYEQYF.

The CDR3 region has the DNA TGCAGTGCTAGTGAGCGGGGGGGCCGGGGAACAGATACGCAGTATTTT. As protein: CSASERGGRGTDTQYF. The chain employs TRBV20-1 and TRBJ2-3; 10 bases fit TRBD2. After removal of 3 bases from V and 3 bases from J, the junction contained 9 bases not matched to a gene. The CDR3 spans 16 residues. The germline V gene encodes CDR1 DFQATT and CDR2 SNEGSKA (reference sequence).

The chain uses TRBV2 and TRBJ2-5, with D possibly being TRBD1 (5 bases). V lost 6 bases and J lost 0, with 14 bases in between. This CDR3 has 15 residues. Germline values: CDR1 SNHLY, CDR2 FYNNEI. CDR3 amino acids: CASRAITGNQETQYF. The CDR3, as DNA: TGTGCCAGCAGAGCCATCACAGGAAACCAAGAGACCCAGTACTTC.

Of note for this clone: This CDR3 is missing its conserved last phenylalanine or tryptophan, likely due to a read error. The DNA is omitted, as the CDR3 cannot be located on it reliably, and the CDR3 follows TCRdb's listing. The V and J genes are TRBV6-2 or TRBV6-3 and TRBJ1-2; the table gives TRBD1 as D, unverified against the DNA. The CDR3 is made up of 14 amino acids, end residues included. Germline lookup yields CDR1 MNHEY and CDR2 SVGEGT. CDR3 region: CASSYPDVARGRLI.

This chain joins TRBV7-2 and TRBJ2-1, with 9 bases that match TRBD2. With V trimmed by 5 bases and J by 0 bases, 2 bases remained unmatched. The length of the CDR3 is 15 residues. Germline assignment: CDR1 SGHTA and CDR2 FQGNSA. CDR3 amino acids: CASSGSGSSYNEQFF. Written as DNA, the CDR3 is TGTGCCAGCAGCGGTAGCGGGAGCTCCTACAATGAGCAGTTCTTC.

The genes are TRBV7-6 and TRBJ2-3; the D gene is possibly TRBD2 (6 bases). Trimming cost V 5 bases and J 4 bases, with 13 bases left between them. CDR1 is SGHVS and CDR2 is FNYEAQ in the germline V gene. The CDR3 totals 14 residues. The CDR3 reads CASSLRLGPDTQYF. In nucleotides, the CDR3 is TGTGCCAGCAGCCTTCGACTAGGCCCAGATACGCAGTATTTT.

The chain is built from TRBV28 and TRBJ2-7; 7 bases align to TRBD1. Trimming cost V 5 bases and J 1 base; bases outside gene matches: 8. CDR1 is MDHEN, CDR2 SYDVKM, per germline. The CDR3 is 15 residues long. CDR3 DNA sequence: TGTGCCAGCAGTAACCGGGACAGTCTGTCCTACGAGCAGTACTTC. It yields the protein CASSNRDSLSYEQYF.

The V gene is TRBV2, the J gene TRBJ2-7, with TRBD2 matching over 12 bases. The V segment lost 7 bases and the J segment 5 bases; nucleotides outside the gene matches: 6. The CDR3 runs to 14 residues. CDR1 and CDR2 (germline): SNHLY, FYNNEI. The CDR3 bases are TGTGCCAGCATGCTAGCGGGGGGGATTAACGAGCAGTACTTC. Translated, it gives CASMLAGGINEQYF.

This clone has just one count. The chain employs TRBV29-1 and TRBJ2-7; D call uncertain. Germline CDR1 is SQVTM and CDR2 is ANQGSEA. The germline V and J ends were trimmed by 4 bases and 2 bases, with 9 bases remaining between them. CDR3 length: 12 residues. Here the CDR3 reads CSVGTHTYEQYF. The CDR3 region has the DNA TGCAGCGTTGGAACTCACACCTACGAGCAGTACTTC.

This chain connects TRBV7-9 to TRBJ1-3, with TRBD1 as a possible D gene (5 bases). Deletions cut 9 bases from V and 7 bases from J, with 22 bases between. CDR1 is SEHNR, CDR2 FQNEAQ, per germline (reference sequence). The CDR3 spans 15 residues. The CDR3 is CASTPSGGNRNTIYF. CDR3 sequence (DNA): TGTGCCAGTACCCCTTCCGGGGGAAATAGGAACACCATATATTTT.

V gene TRBV12-5 combines with J gene TRBJ1-1; D uncertain. V shed 2 bases and J shed 3 bases, with 16 bases lying between them. CDR1 is LGHNT and CDR2 is FRNRAP in the germline V gene. This CDR3 spans 16 amino acids. The DNA for the CDR3 is TGTGCTAGTGGTTTGACCCGTCCTAGATGGGACACTGAAGCTTTCTTT. Translating it yields CASGLTRPRWDTEAFF.

The CDR3 DNA follows: TGTGCCAGCAGCTATAGTAGTGGGCGACTAGACACTAGCACAGATACGCAGTATTTT. Translation gives CASSYSSGRLDTSTDTQYF. The chain employs TRBV7-9 and TRBJ2-3; D might be TRBD2 (6 bases). Trimming took off 4 bases at V and 0 bases at J, with 23 bases between the two ends. Germline V gene sequence: CDR1 SEHNR, CDR2 FQNEAQ (reference sequence). The CDR3 is made up of 19 amino acids.

CDR3 sequence (DNA): TGTGCCAGCTCACAGGGGGCGGGAACTGAAGCTTTCTTT. It is translated as CASSQGAGTEAFF. The rearrangement uses TRBV18 and TRBJ1-1; 7 bases are shared with TRBD1. With V trimmed by 4 bases and J by 5 bases, 4 bases remained unmatched. In germline, CDR1 is KGHSH, CDR2 LQKENI. The CDR3 is 13 residues long.